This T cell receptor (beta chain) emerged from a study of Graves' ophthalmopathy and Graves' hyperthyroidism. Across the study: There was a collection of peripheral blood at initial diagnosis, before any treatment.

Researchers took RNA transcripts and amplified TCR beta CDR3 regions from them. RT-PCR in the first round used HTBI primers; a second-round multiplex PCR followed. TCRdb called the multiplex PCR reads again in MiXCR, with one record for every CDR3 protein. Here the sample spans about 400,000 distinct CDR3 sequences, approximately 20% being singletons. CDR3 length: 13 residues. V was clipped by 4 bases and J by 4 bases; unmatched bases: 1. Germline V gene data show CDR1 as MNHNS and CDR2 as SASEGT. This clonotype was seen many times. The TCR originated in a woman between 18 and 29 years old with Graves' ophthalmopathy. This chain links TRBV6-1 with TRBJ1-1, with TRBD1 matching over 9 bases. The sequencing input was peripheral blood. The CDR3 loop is CASSATGGTEAFF. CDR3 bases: TGTGCCAGCAGTGCGACAGGGGGCACTGAAGCTTTCTTT.